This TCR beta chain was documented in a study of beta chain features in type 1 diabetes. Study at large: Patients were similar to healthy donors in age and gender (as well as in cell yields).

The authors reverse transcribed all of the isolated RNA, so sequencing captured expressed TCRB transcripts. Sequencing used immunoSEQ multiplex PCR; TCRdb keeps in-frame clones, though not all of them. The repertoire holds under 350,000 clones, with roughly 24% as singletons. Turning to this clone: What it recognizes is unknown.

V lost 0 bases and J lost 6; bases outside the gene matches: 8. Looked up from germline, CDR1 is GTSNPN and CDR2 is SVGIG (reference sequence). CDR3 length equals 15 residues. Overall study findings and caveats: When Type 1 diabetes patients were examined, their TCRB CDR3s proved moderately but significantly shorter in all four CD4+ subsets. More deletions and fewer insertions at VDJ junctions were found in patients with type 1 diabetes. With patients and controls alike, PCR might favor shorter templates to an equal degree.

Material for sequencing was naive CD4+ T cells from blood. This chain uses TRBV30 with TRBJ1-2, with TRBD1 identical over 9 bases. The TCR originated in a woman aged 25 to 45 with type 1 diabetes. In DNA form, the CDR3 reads TGTGCCTGGAGTGTACGTCGGCGACAGGGGGATGGCTACACCTTC. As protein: CAWSVRRRQGDGYTF.